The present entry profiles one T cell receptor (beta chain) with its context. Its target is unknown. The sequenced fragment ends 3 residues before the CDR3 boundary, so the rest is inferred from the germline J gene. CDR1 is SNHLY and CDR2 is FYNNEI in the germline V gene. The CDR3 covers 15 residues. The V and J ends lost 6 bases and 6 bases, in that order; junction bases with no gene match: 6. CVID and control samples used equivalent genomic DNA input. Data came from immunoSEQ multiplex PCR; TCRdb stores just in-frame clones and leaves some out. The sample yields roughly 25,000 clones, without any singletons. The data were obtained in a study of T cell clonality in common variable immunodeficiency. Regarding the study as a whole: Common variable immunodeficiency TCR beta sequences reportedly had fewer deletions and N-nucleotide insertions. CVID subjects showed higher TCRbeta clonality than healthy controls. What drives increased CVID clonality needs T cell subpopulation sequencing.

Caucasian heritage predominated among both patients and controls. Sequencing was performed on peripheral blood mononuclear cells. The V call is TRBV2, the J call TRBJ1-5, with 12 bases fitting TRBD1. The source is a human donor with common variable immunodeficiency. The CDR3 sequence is CASRYGTGGGQPQHF. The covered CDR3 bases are TGTGCCAGCAGGTACGGGACAGGGGGCGGTCAGCCC.